The 30 T cell receptor beta chains below come from one sample, sequenced in a study of T-cell memory formation after mild COVID-19. TCRdb passed the 5' RACE reads through MiXCR, listing each CDR3 protein once. The sample lists roughly 410,000 distinct CDR3 sequences, approximately 25% seen once, with around 9.5% in the top ten. The sequenced material came from PBMCs or a T cell subset sorted from them (not recorded which). Receptors were obtained from an adult woman who had mild COVID-19 (a few samples of this study predate the infection). Cell type and time point are not known.

This clonotype was observed a few times. The rearrangement links TRBV3-1 to TRBJ2-5; D is possibly TRBD1 (7 bases). The CDR3 spans 15 residues. V was pared by 4 bases and J by 4 bases, with 16 bases between. From germline, CDR1 is LGHDT and CDR2 YNNKEL (reference sequence). In DNA form, the CDR3 reads TGTGCCAGCAGCCCGCCGCAGGGGGGCCGAGAGACCCAGTACTTC. It encodes CASSPPQGGRETQYF.

CDR3 residues: CASRRFIGGNYEQYF. CDR3 DNA sequence: TGTGCCAGCCGAAGGTTTATCGGGGGAAACTACGAGCAGTACTTC. The rearrangement joins TRBV27 to TRBJ2-7, with a possible D match to TRBD2 (6 bases). Germline V gene sequence: CDR1 MNHEY, CDR2 SMNVEV (reference sequence). The CDR3 consists of 15 residues. V was shortened by 8 bases and J by 3 bases, with 20 bases between the two germline ends.

There are a few counts of this clonotype. J is TRBJ2-1 and V is TRBV7-9; D not certain. This CDR3 is built from 12 residues. V gave up 4 bases and J gave up 8 bases, with 9 bases separating them. CDR1 and CDR2 (germline): SEHNR, FQNEAQ (reference sequence). CDR3 bases: TGTGCCAGCAGCTCTGCCGTGGATGAGCAGTTCTTC. Encoded protein: CASSSAVDEQFF.

This clonotype occurred a few times. The gene calls are TRBV7-9 and TRBJ1-6; weak D call: TRBD1 (5 bases). From germline, CDR1 is SEHNR and CDR2 FQNEAQ (reference sequence). The CDR3 totals 14 residues. The V and J ends lost 3 bases and 7 bases respectively, with 10 bases between them. CDR3 sequence reads: CASSLGQKNSPLHF. The CDR3 DNA sequence: TGTGCCAGCAGCTTGGGGCAGAAAAATTCACCCCTCCACTTT. Filled out from reference TRBV7-9 and TRBJ1-6, the complete variable domain reads DTGVSQNPRHKITKRGQNVTFRCDPISEHNRLYWYRQTLGQGPEFLTYFQNEAQLEKSRLLSDRFSAERPKGSFSTLEIQRTEQGDSAMYLCASSLGQKNSPLHFGNGTRLTVT.

This clonotype occurred a few times. The chain is built from TRBV20-1 and TRBJ1-1; D not resolved. This CDR3 is built from 14 residues. With 2 bases removed from V and 5 bases from J, the gap between germline ends came to 15 bases. Looked up from germline, CDR1 is DFQATT and CDR2 is SNEGSKA (reference sequence). Here the CDR3 DNA reads TGCAGTGCTAGAACTGAAGTGGGGATGACTGAAGCTTTCTTT. It encodes CSARTEVGMTEAFF.

The chain couples TRBV27 to TRBJ2-7; 12 bases align to TRBD2. V was pared by 5 bases and J by 4 bases, with 18 bases of the junction left unmatched. Looked up from germline, CDR1 is MNHEY and CDR2 is SMNVEV (reference sequence). The CDR3 loop spans 19 amino acids. The CDR3 DNA is TGTGCCAGCAGTGAGATGGGGACTAGCGGGCCCTATATCGGGTACGAGCAGTACTTC. Translating it yields CASSEMGTSGPYIGYEQYF.

This clonotype was observed a handful of times. The V and J genes are TRBV12-3 or TRBV12-4 and TRBJ2-5, with D perhaps TRBD1 (6 bases). The CDR3 is 13 residues long. V lost 7 bases, J lost 5 bases, and 14 bases lay in between. The CDR3, as DNA: TGTGCCAGCACCATGAACAGGGTTGAGACCCAGTACTTC. This codes for CASTMNRVETQYF.

This clonotype has a handful of counts. The rearrangement links TRBV10-3 to TRBJ2-3; a possible D gene is TRBD2 (5 bases). Trimming stripped 3 bases from V and 1 base from J, with 11 bases between. The CDR3 loop spans 15 amino acids. Germline loops: CDR1 ENHRY, CDR2 SYGVKD. CDR3 bases: TGTGCCATCAGTGATTTTAGCGCCGGCACAGATACGCAGTATTTT. It codes for CAISDFSAGTDTQYF.

V usage is TRBV24-1 and J usage is TRBJ2-5; the D gene is possibly TRBD1 (5 bases). The CDR3 totals 15 residues. Trimming took 4 bases from V and 3 from J, leaving 14 bases between them. CDR1 is KGHDR and CDR2 is SFDVKD in the germline V gene. The CDR3 spells CATSESRQRKETQYF. In nucleotides, the CDR3 is TGTGCCACCAGTGAATCTCGACAGAGAAAAGAGACCCAGTACTTC.

The V gene is TRBV7-9, the J gene TRBJ2-3; 7 bases are a match to TRBD1. CDR3 length: 13 residues. After removal of 5 bases from V and 3 bases from J, the junction contained 2 bases not matched to a gene. Germline CDR1 reads SEHNR; CDR2 reads FQNEAQ (reference sequence). The CDR3 loop is CASSTGATDTQYF. The CDR3 DNA sequence: TGTGCCAGCAGCACAGGGGCGACAGATACGCAGTATTTT.

There are many counts of this clonotype. The rearrangement links TRBV30 to TRBJ2-7; perhaps TRBD2 as D (6 bases). V lost 3 bases to trimming and J lost 0 bases, with 15 bases between them. The germline gives CDR1 GTSNPN, CDR2 SVGIG (reference sequence). CDR3 length: 15 residues. This CDR3 is CAWRQQSGHSYEQYF. CDR3 sequence (DNA): TGTGCCTGGAGACAACAGAGCGGGCACTCCTACGAGCAGTACTTC.

This clonotype was seen a few times. The chain uses TRBV9 and TRBJ2-2; D might be TRBD2 (5 bases). Germline V lookup: CDR1 SGDLS, CDR2 YYNGEE. This CDR3 region has 11 residues. Trimming shortened V by 7 bases and J by 8 bases, and 9 bases separated the two germline ends. CDR3 coding DNA: TGTGCCAGCGGACTCGCAGGGGAGCTGTTTTTT. Translated, it gives CASGLAGELFF.

J is TRBJ2-1 and V is TRBV15, with TRBD1 matching 7 bases. CDR1 is LNHNV and CDR2 is YYDKDF in the germline V gene (reference sequence). Unmatched junction bases numbered 4, after V lost 1 base and J lost 7 bases. The CDR3 extends over 14 amino acids. The CDR3 DNA is TGTGCCACCAGCAGAGGCTACAGGGGAAATGAGCAGTTCTTC. This translates into CATSRGYRGNEQFF.

This clonotype was counted only a few times. V gene TRBV3-1 combines with J gene TRBJ2-7; 7 bases line up with TRBD2. J was trimmed by 3 bases and V by 3 bases; bases with no gene match: 11. The CDR3 runs to 16 residues. Germline CDR1 reads LGHDT; CDR2 reads YNNKEL (reference sequence). The CDR3 sequence is CASSHGDGAGYYEQYF. CDR3 DNA sequence: TGTGCCAGCAGCCACGGGGATGGAGCGGGGTACTACGAGCAGTACTTC.

This clonotype appeared once. This sequence joins TRBV20-1 and TRBJ2-7; TRBD1 or TRBD2 may be the D gene (5 bases each). Germline V gives CDR1 DFQATT, CDR2 SNEGSKA (reference sequence). This CDR3 has 14 amino acids. Between the trimmed V and J ends, which lost 4 bases and 2 bases, there was a span of 15 bases. The CDR3 DNA reads as TGCAGTGCTAAATCTAGTGGGGGAGCCTACGAGCAGTACTTC. Its protein product is CSAKSSGGAYEQYF.

A few counts support this clonotype. The V gene is TRBV5-6, the J gene TRBJ1-2, with D uncertain. CDR3 length: 14 amino acids. Germline V gene lookup returns CDR1 SGHDT and CDR2 YYEEEE. With 2 bases removed from V and 4 bases from J, the gap between germline ends came to 12 bases. CDR3 DNA: TGTGCCAGCAGCTTCTCAGGAAAACTCTATGGCTACACCTTC. Translated: CASSFSGKLYGYTF.

The V and J genes are TRBV5-1 and TRBJ2-3; D unresolved. V lost 2 bases to trimming and J lost 4 bases, with 5 bases between them. Germline CDR1 SGHRS, CDR2 YFSETQ. This CDR3 region has 12 residues. The CDR3 DNA is TGCGCCAGCAGCTTCTTTTCAGATACGCAGTATTTT. It encodes CASSFFSDTQYF.

This clonotype has more than one count but fewer than ten. The gene calls are TRBV7-9 and TRBJ1-1; D not resolved. Germline CDR1 reads SEHNR; CDR2 reads FQNEAQ (reference sequence). The CDR3 has 11 amino acids. V lost 5 bases and J lost 7, with 8 bases in between. The CDR3 DNA follows: TGTGCCAGCAGCGCGACGGTTGAAGCTTTCTTT. This sequence encodes CASSATVEAFF.

The chain has TRBV2 and TRBJ1-5; a weak D match, TRBD1 (5 bases). Trimming left V 4 bases short and J 2 bases short, with 9 bases between. The CDR3 sequence is 14 residues long. CDR1 and CDR2 from the germline V gene are SNHLY and FYNNEI. This chain's CDR3 is CASSVPRGNQPQHF. CDR3 nucleotides: TGTGCCAGCAGTGTCCCCAGGGGCAATCAGCCCCAGCATTTT. The full variable domain, with the rest looked up from reference TRBV2 and TRBJ1-5, is EPEVTQTPSHQVTQMGQEVILRCVPISNHLYFYWYRQILGQKVEFLVSFYNNEISEKSEIFDDQFSVERPDGSNFTLKIRSTKLEDSAMYFCASSVPRGNQPQHFGDGTRLSIL.

This clonotype was counted only a few times. The V call is TRBV10-3, the J call TRBJ2-1; 8 nucleotides agree with TRBD1. CDR1 ENHRY and CDR2 SYGVKD come from the germline V gene. The CDR3 runs to 16 residues. J gave up 14 bases and V 2 bases, and 17 bases lay outside the gene matches. The CDR3 DNA reads as TGTGCCATCAGTGAGAGCGTCCAGGGGGCTCCTATCGGGAAGTTCTTC. It encodes CAISESVQGAPIGKFF.

The rearrangement joins TRBV9 to TRBJ2-7; 10 nucleotides line up with TRBD2. This CDR3 region has 15 residues. The V and J ends lost 0 bases and 4 bases, in that order; junction bases with no gene match: 4. Germline V gives CDR1 SGDLS, CDR2 YYNGEE. Written as DNA, the CDR3 is TGTGCCAGCAGCGTAGAGTGGACTAGCGGTTACGAGCAGTACTTC. It translates to CASSVEWTSGYEQYF. The whole variable domain, filled in from reference TRBV9 and TRBJ2-7, reads DSGVTQTPKHLITATGQRVTLRCSPRSGDLSVYWYQQSLDQGLQFLIQYYNGEERAKGNILERFSAQQFPDLHSELNLSSLELGDSALYFCASSVEWTSGYEQYFGPGTRLTVT.

The genes are TRBV18 and TRBJ1-3; 10 bases align to TRBD1. Germline-derived CDR1 and CDR2 are KGHSH and LQKENI. V dropped 3 bases and J dropped 0; count of bases not matched to a gene: 2. CDR3 length equals 16 residues. DNA of the CDR3: TGTGCCAGCTCACCGGGACAGGGGCTCTCTGGAAACACCATATATTTT. It is translated as CASSPGQGLSGNTIYF.

This clonotype has just a few counts. The J gene is TRBJ2-2, the V gene TRBV3-1; D is unclear. The CDR3 loop spans 13 amino acids. Germline V lookup: CDR1 LGHDT, CDR2 YNNKEL (reference sequence). The ends were cut back, 1 base at V and 7 bases at J, with 7 bases in the middle. The CDR3 sequence is CASSQVESGELFF. Here the CDR3 DNA reads TGTGCCAGCAGCCAAGTCGAAAGCGGGGAGCTGTTTTTT.

This sequence joins TRBV12-3 or TRBV12-4 and TRBJ2-7, with D unclear. Trimming took off 5 bases at V and 1 base at J, with 9 bases between the two ends. The CDR3 covers 13 residues. In DNA form, the CDR3 reads TGTGCCAGCAGTGACGCGGATTCCTACGAGCAGTACTTC. Translated: CASSDADSYEQYF.

V usage is TRBV6-5 and J usage is TRBJ1-5; D is unresolved. CDR1 and CDR2 (germline): MNHEY, SVGAGI. This CDR3 is 15 amino acids long. Trimming took off 6 bases at V and 1 base at J, with 13 bases between the two ends. The CDR3 sequence is CASRATGVSNQPQHF. In DNA form, the CDR3 reads TGTGCCAGCAGGGCGACGGGTGTGAGCAATCAGCCCCAGCATTTT.

V gene TRBV6-2 or TRBV6-3 combines with J gene TRBJ2-1, with D perhaps being TRBD1 or TRBD2 (6 bases each). The CDR3 runs 13 residues. Trimming cost V 5 bases and J 9 bases, with 14 bases left between them. Germline loops: CDR1 MNHEY, CDR2 SVGEGT. CDR3 residues: CASSPRGAGEQFF. DNA for the CDR3: TGTGCCAGCAGTCCAAGGGGGGCAGGTGAGCAGTTCTTC.

This clonotype was observed a handful of times. The chain joins TRBV30 to TRBJ1-1; TRBD1 is a possible D gene (6 bases). V was clipped by 0 bases and J by 3 bases, with 8 bases between them. The V gene's germline CDR1 is GTSNPN and CDR2 SVGIG (reference sequence). The CDR3 contains 13 residues. CDR3 region: CAWSVRTDTEAFF. DNA for the CDR3: TGTGCCTGGAGTGTTCGGACAGACACTGAAGCTTTCTTT.

This clonotype has just a few counts. The chain carries TRBV6-1 and TRBJ2-2; D gene ambiguous. Germline CDR1 reads MNHNS; CDR2 reads SASEGT. CDR3 length equals 18 residues. V shed 0 bases and J shed 9 bases, with 23 bases lying between them. For the CDR3, the DNA is TGTGCCAGCAGTGAAGCGCGTGTGGGCACCCCCCGTGGACGGGAGCTGTTTTTT. Translation: CASSEARVGTPRGRELFF.

This clonotype was detected a few times. The CDR3 loop is CASSLKMDSYNEQFF. DNA of the CDR3: TGTGCCAGCTCGCTAAAGATGGACTCCTACAATGAGCAGTTCTTC. The chain links TRBV18 to TRBJ2-1, with D unclear. CDR1 KGHSH and CDR2 LQKENI come from the germline V gene. The length of the CDR3 is 15 residues. The V and J ends lost 6 bases and 0 bases respectively, with 12 bases between them.

This rearrangement joins TRBV5-1 to TRBJ1-1; D perhaps matches TRBD1 (6 bases). This CDR3 is built from 17 residues. The V gene lost 5 bases and the J gene lost 4 bases, with 24 bases spanning the gap. The germline gives CDR1 SGHRS, CDR2 YFSETQ. Here the CDR3 DNA reads TGCGCCAGCAGTCCACTCAGAAACAGGGCCTCGAGCACTGAAGCTTTCTTT. Its protein product is CASSPLRNRASSTEAFF.